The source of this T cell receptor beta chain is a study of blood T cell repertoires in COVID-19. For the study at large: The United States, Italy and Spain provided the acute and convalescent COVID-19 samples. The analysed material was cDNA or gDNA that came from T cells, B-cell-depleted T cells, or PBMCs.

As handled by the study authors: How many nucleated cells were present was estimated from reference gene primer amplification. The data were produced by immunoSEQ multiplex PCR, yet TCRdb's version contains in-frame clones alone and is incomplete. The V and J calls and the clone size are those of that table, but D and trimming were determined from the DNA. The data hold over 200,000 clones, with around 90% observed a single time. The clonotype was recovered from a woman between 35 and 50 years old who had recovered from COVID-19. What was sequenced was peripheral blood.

CDR3 DNA sequence: TGTGCCAGTAGTTCCCAGGGGGTGGGTGAGCAGTTCTTC. It specifies CASSSQGVGEQFF. V gene TRBV19 combines with J gene TRBJ2-1; 7 bases map to TRBD1. The CDR3 runs 13 residues. Losses at the gene ends were 5 bases for V and 9 bases for J; bases not matched to a gene: 7. Germline CDR1 reads LNHDA; CDR2 reads SQIVND (reference sequence). Full variable domain (missing parts from reference TRBV19 and TRBJ2-1): DGGITQSPKYLFRKEGQNVTLSCEQNLNHDAMYWYRQDPGQGLRLIYYSQIVNDFQKGDIAEGYSVSREKKESFPLTVTSAQKNPTAFYLCASSSQGVGEQFFGPGTRLTVL.